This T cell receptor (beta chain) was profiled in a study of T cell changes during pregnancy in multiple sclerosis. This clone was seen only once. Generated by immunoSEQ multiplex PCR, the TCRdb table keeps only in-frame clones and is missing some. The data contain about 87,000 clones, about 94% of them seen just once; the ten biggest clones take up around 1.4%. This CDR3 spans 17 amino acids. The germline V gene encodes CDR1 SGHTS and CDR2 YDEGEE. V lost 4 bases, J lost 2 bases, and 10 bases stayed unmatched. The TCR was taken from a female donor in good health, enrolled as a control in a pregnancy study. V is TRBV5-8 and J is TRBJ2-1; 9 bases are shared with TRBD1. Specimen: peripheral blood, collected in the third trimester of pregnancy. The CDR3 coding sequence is TGTGCCAGCAGCCGCGGACTTACAGGGGGCCCCTACAATGAGCAGTTCTTC. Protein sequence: CASSRGLTGGPYNEQFF. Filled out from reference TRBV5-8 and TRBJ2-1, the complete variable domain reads EAGVTQSPTHLIKTRGQQATLRCSPISGHTSVYWYQQALGLGLQFLLWYDEGEERNRGNFPPRFSGRQFPNYSSELNVNALELEDSALYLCASSRGLTGGPYNEQFFGPGTRLTVL.